The present entry profiles one T cell receptor (beta chain) with its context. The same CDR3 also results from other DNA sequences found in this sample. The germline gives CDR1 SEHNR, CDR2 FQNEAQ (reference sequence). Trimming left V 3 bases short and J 2 bases short, with 5 bases between. This CDR3 spans 13 amino acids. This sample was taken from a study of control samples from healthy donors and cancer patients. Clones were read by immunoSEQ multiplex PCR, and TCRdb kept only the in-frame ones, dropping some. Here the sample spans just over 150,000 clones, about 87% being singletons. The TCR sequence derives from a young man in good health. The sample consisted of blood. V usage is TRBV7-9 and J usage is TRBJ1-5; D not resolved. The CDR3 reads CASSFGGNQPQHF. The DNA of the CDR3 is TGTGCCAGCAGCTTTGGGGGCAATCAGCCCCAGCATTTT.